These 31 T cell receptor beta chains came from one sample sequenced in a study of cytomegalovirus exposure and HLA in healthy donors. The PCR was carried out with 60 Vbeta primers and 13 Jbeta primers. This table comes from immunoSEQ multiplex PCR, and its TCRdb copy is limited to in-frame clones, with some not included. Among approximately 180,000 clones listed, 78% were seen once. The sequenced sample was PBMCs. These receptors originate from a woman in her 50s in good health and CMV-seropositive.

The sample holds a few counts of this clone. The V call is TRBV5-5, the J call TRBJ2-7; the match to TRBD1 covers 7 bases. CDR3 length: 14 amino acids. The germline V gene has CDR1 SGHKS and CDR2 YYEKEE (reference sequence). V gave up 3 bases and J gave up 3 bases; unmatched junction bases: 6. CDR3 nucleotides: TGTGCCAGCAGCTCCCACAGGGGAGACTACGAGCAGTACTTC. As protein: CASSSHRGDYEQYF.

The genes are TRBV2 and TRBJ2-3, with 15 bases lining up with TRBD2. CDR3 size: 17 residues. Germline CDR1 reads SNHLY; CDR2 reads FYNNEI. The J segment lost 3 bases and the V segment lost 4 bases, leaving 5 bases of the junction unmatched. DNA of the CDR3: TGTGCCAGCAGTGGCCGGACTAGCGGGGGGGCTACAGATACGCAGTATTTT. Translated, it gives CASSGRTSGGATDTQYF.

The chain is built from TRBV6-1 and TRBJ1-6; 8 nucleotides align to TRBD1. This CDR3 has 15 residues. Per the germline V gene, CDR1 is MNHNS and CDR2 is SASEGT. After removal of 7 bases from V and 8 bases from J, the junction contained 10 bases not matched to a gene. CDR3 region: CASIIDRGGDSPLHF. As DNA, the CDR3 is TGTGCCAGCATCATCGACAGGGGAGGAGATTCACCCCTCCACTTT.

The chain has TRBV25-1 and TRBJ1-6, with D maybe TRBD1 (5 bases). Germline-derived CDR1 and CDR2 are MGHDK and SYGVNS. With 3 bases removed from V and 3 bases from J, the gap between germline ends came to 15 bases. The CDR3 runs to 17 residues. CDR3 region: CASSDSPRRGYNSPLHF. For the CDR3, the DNA is TGTGCCAGCAGTGACTCTCCGAGGAGGGGCTATAATTCACCCCTCCACTTT.

The V gene is TRBV29-1, the J gene TRBJ1-5; tentative D call: TRBD1 (5 bases). V dropped 1 base and J dropped 5 bases, with 18 bases sitting between them. This CDR3 has 16 amino acids. Germline assignment: CDR1 SQVTM and CDR2 ANQGSEA. The CDR3 region has the DNA TGCAGCGTTGAAGGGGGTGGCAGGGTTAACGATCAGCCCCAGCATTTT. The encoded protein is CSVEGGGRVNDQPQHF.

This chain uses TRBV4-1 with TRBJ1-1; a weak D match, TRBD1 (5 bases). Trimming left V 7 bases short and J 7 bases short, with 16 bases between. The germline CDR1 and CDR2 sequences are MGHRA and YSYEKL. This CDR3 contains 13 residues. The CDR3: CASNLNGGGEAFF. The CDR3, as DNA: TGCGCCAGCAACCTAAACGGGGGGGGTGAAGCTTTCTTT.

The chain uses TRBV28 and TRBJ1-6; no clear D gene. CDR1 is MDHEN and CDR2 is SYDVKM in the germline V gene. V was pared by 5 bases and J by 8 bases, with 16 bases between. This CDR3 region has 15 residues. The CDR3 sequence: CASSQVGPGDSPLHF. The CDR3 DNA is TGTGCCAGCAGTCAAGTCGGTCCGGGAGATTCACCCCTCCACTTT.

The rearrangement joins TRBV5-4 to TRBJ2-2; 7 bases map to TRBD1. The CDR3 sequence is 17 residues long. The trim removed 2 bases at V and 5 bases at J, leaving 12 bases unmatched. Germline CDR1 SGHNT, CDR2 YYREEE (reference sequence). The CDR3, as DNA: TGTGCCAGCAGCTTAGGGACAGACGCTTTTTGGACCGGGGAGCTGTTTTTT. Encoded protein: CASSLGTDAFWTGELFF.

The chain joins TRBV2 to TRBJ1-2; D is ambiguous. The germline V and J ends were trimmed by 3 bases and 4 bases, with 15 bases remaining between them. Germline values: CDR1 SNHLY, CDR2 FYNNEI. CDR3 size: 15 residues. The CDR3, as DNA: TGTGCCAGCAGTGAGTTCGGGGTCTCGCTCTATGGCTACACCTTC. Translation gives CASSEFGVSLYGYTF.

This clone has more than one count but fewer than ten. This sequence joins TRBV4-1 and TRBJ1-5, with D possibly being TRBD1 (5 bases). This CDR3 has 13 amino acids. CDR1 is MGHRA and CDR2 is YSYEKL in the germline V gene. V shed 3 bases and J shed 4 bases, with 7 bases lying between them. The CDR3 loop is CASSHGQNQPQHF. CDR3 coding DNA: TGCGCCAGCAGCCATGGACAAAATCAGCCCCAGCATTTT.

This chain connects TRBV12-5 to TRBJ2-5; TRBD1 agrees at 7 bases. The closer fit of TRBJ2-7 to the DNA end suggests the J call may be wrong. Germline CDR1 LGHNT, CDR2 FRNRAP. The CDR3 totals 12 residues. As DNA, the CDR3 is TGTGCTAGTGGGGGACAGATTTACGAGCAGTACTTC. Translation gives CASGGQIYEQYF.

To note about this clone: This specimen includes other DNA sequences encoding the same CDR3. This chain joins TRBV9 and TRBJ1-2; 7 positions agree with TRBD1. CDR1 SGDLS and CDR2 YYNGEE come from the germline V gene. V lost 0 bases and J lost 4; bases outside the gene matches: 0. CDR3 size: 13 residues. CDR3: CASSVGQGYGYTF. CDR3 DNA: TGTGCCAGCAGCGTAGGACAGGGCTATGGCTACACCTTC.

The chain recombines TRBV6-6 with TRBJ2-5, with 8 bases aligning to TRBD1. Germline values: CDR1 MNHNY, CDR2 SVGAGI (reference sequence). The CDR3 runs to 15 residues. Trimming cost V 2 bases and J 5 bases; bases outside gene matches: 7. In DNA, the CDR3 is TGTGCCAGCAGTTACCGGCAGGGGGCAGGGGAGACCCAGTACTTC. This sequence encodes CASSYRQGAGETQYF.

V is TRBV6-6 and J is TRBJ1-3, with no clear D. The germline V gene has CDR1 MNHNY and CDR2 SVGAGI (reference sequence). The length of the CDR3 is 12 residues. DNA of the CDR3: TGTGGAGGGTCCGACTCTGGAAACACCATATATTTT. It codes for CGGSDSGNTIYF.

This chain links TRBV5-1 with TRBJ1-3, with 11 bases fitting TRBD1. CDR1 and CDR2 (germline): SGHRS, YFSETQ. After removal of 4 bases from V and 0 bases from J, the junction contained 6 bases not matched to a gene. The CDR3 has 17 amino acids. The CDR3 region has the DNA TGCGCCAGCAGCCTAGGGACAGGGGGTGACTCTGGAAACACCATATATTTT. Translating gives CASSLGTGGDSGNTIYF.

Here the CDR3 DNA reads TGTGCCAGCAGCTTAGCGATTTCAAGGGGCTCGTACGAGCAGTACTTC. Protein sequence: CASSLAISRGSYEQYF. The chain combines TRBV7-9 with TRBJ2-7, with D possibly being TRBD1 (5 bases). The V and J ends lost 0 bases and 4 bases respectively, with 16 bases between them. Germline V gene lookup returns CDR1 SEHNR and CDR2 FQNEAQ (reference sequence). This CDR3 is built from 16 residues.

The chain couples TRBV7-9 to TRBJ1-2; 9 bases line up with TRBD1. Germline CDR1 SEHNR, CDR2 FQNEAQ (reference sequence). V lost 5 bases, J lost 6 bases, and 4 bases stayed unmatched. The CDR3 contains 13 residues. This chain's CDR3 is CASSPQGAHGYTF. As DNA, the CDR3 is TGTGCCAGCAGCCCACAGGGGGCCCATGGCTACACCTTC.

This rearrangement joins TRBV5-4 to TRBJ1-5; TRBD1 matches at 7 bases. The germline gives CDR1 SGHNT, CDR2 YYREEE (reference sequence). With 2 bases clipped from V and 5 bases from J, the junction kept 1 base outside the gene matches. The CDR3 is 13 residues long. CDR3: CASSFDRDQPQHF. In nucleotides, the CDR3 is TGTGCCAGCAGCTTTGACAGGGATCAGCCCCAGCATTTT.

This chain uses TRBV5-4 with TRBJ2-2; D may be TRBD2 (7 bases). The ends were cut back, 0 bases at V and 6 bases at J, with 12 bases in the middle. Germline CDR1 is SGHNT and CDR2 is YYREEE (reference sequence). This CDR3 is built from 15 residues. CDR3 residues: CASSLVGGRAGELFF. The CDR3 region has the DNA TGTGCCAGCAGCTTGGTCGGGGGGCGGGCCGGGGAGCTGTTTTTT.

Only one count was recorded for this clone. The gene calls are TRBV20-1 and TRBJ1-2; 9 bases match TRBD1. Germline trimming cut 1 base from V and 12 bases from J; bases unmatched to any gene: 3. The CDR3 has 11 residues. The germline CDR1 and CDR2 sequences are DFQATT and SNEGSKA (reference sequence). The CDR3 reads CSARGDRAHTF. CDR3 in DNA: TGCAGTGCTAGAGGGGACAGGGCTCACACCTTC.

The chain links TRBV9 to TRBJ2-7; 8 nucleotides align to TRBD1. Trimming removed 3 bases from V and 3 bases from J; junction bases left unmatched: 5. Germline V gene lookup returns CDR1 SGDLS and CDR2 YYNGEE. The CDR3 loop spans 14 amino acids. CDR3 residues: CASSATGVGYEQYF. CDR3 in DNA: TGTGCCAGCAGCGCGACAGGGGTAGGCTACGAGCAGTACTTC. Based on the CDR3 plus reference TRBV9 and TRBJ2-7, the full variable domain is DSGVTQTPKHLITATGQRVTLRCSPRSGDLSVYWYQQSLDQGLQFLIQYYNGEERAKGNILERFSAQQFPDLHSELNLSSLELGDSALYFCASSATGVGYEQYFGPGTRLTVT.

This clone has just a few counts. This chain connects TRBV19 to TRBJ2-1; D may be TRBD2 (6 bases). The V end was cut by 7 bases, the J end by 8 bases, with 12 bases between. There are 12 residues in the CDR3. Germline V CDR1 and CDR2: LNHDA, SQIVND (reference sequence). The DNA of the CDR3 is TGTGCCAGTATGGGGCGCGGGGATGAGCAGTTCTTC. Its translation is CASMGRGDEQFF. Based on the CDR3 plus reference TRBV19 and TRBJ2-1, the full variable domain is DGGITQSPKYLFRKEGQNVTLSCEQNLNHDAMYWYRQDPGQGLRLIYYSQIVNDFQKGDIAEGYSVSREKKESFPLTVTSAQKNPTAFYLCASMGRGDEQFFGPGTRLTVL.

The genes are TRBV5-4 and TRBJ2-3, with 12 positions matching TRBD1. Unmatched junction bases numbered 4, after V lost 2 bases and J lost 6 bases. Germline CDR1 reads SGHNT; CDR2 reads YYREEE (reference sequence). CDR3 size: 15 residues. The CDR3, as DNA: TGTGCCAGCAGCTTCCGGGACAGGGGGCTGGATACGCAGTATTTT. It codes for CASSFRDRGLDTQYF.

This clone has more than one count but fewer than ten. The rearrangement links TRBV9 to TRBJ2-5, with D possibly matching TRBD1 (6 bases). Deletions cut 3 bases from V and 14 bases from J, with 14 bases between. The germline gives CDR1 SGDLS, CDR2 YYNGEE. The CDR3 consists of 11 residues. The CDR3 DNA is TGTGCCAGCAGCGACTCCGGGACACTCTACTTC. Protein product: CASSDSGTLYF.

This clone has a single count. The chain is built from TRBV6-5 and TRBJ1-4, with D maybe TRBD1 (6 bases). V was pared by 0 bases and J by 8 bases, with 13 bases between. This CDR3 region has 15 residues. CDR1 is MNHEY, CDR2 SVGAGI, per germline. CDR3 sequence reads: CASSYSRQGLEKLFF. For the CDR3, the DNA is TGTGCCAGCAGTTACTCGAGGCAGGGGTTGGAAAAACTGTTTTTT.

This clone was detected only a few times. J is TRBJ2-7 and V is TRBV27, with TRBD2 matching over 10 bases. This CDR3 contains 15 residues. J lost 5 bases, V lost 6 bases, and 10 bases had no gene match. Germline V gives CDR1 MNHEY, CDR2 SMNVEV (reference sequence). CDR3 bases: TGTGCCAGCAGAACATCGTGGCTAGCGGGGGACGAGCAGTACTTC. Residues: CASRTSWLAGDEQYF.

The gene calls are TRBV4-1 and TRBJ2-7; 10 bases align to TRBD1. V was clipped by 0 bases and J by 1 base; unmatched bases: 3. Germline V gene data show CDR1 as MGHRA and CDR2 as YSYEKL. The CDR3 has 16 residues. CDR3 bases: TGCGCCAGCAGCCAAGATTGGACAGGGGGTTCCTACGAGCAGTACTTC. Translating gives CASSQDWTGGSYEQYF.

This chain uses TRBV7-6 with TRBJ2-7, with TRBD1 matching 9 bases. There are 14 residues in the CDR3. V shed 5 bases, J shed 3 bases, and the junction held 5 bases outside the gene matches. CDR1 is SGHVS, CDR2 FNYEAQ, per germline. Written as DNA, the CDR3 is TGTGCCAGCAGCCCCGGACAGGGGTTCTACGAGCAGTACTTC. Its protein is CASSPGQGFYEQYF. The entire variable domain, with the rest obtained from reference TRBV7-6 and TRBJ2-7, is as follows: GAGVSQSPRYKVTKRGQDVALRCDPISGHVSLYWYRQALGQGPEFLTYFNYEAQQDKSGLPNDRFSAERPEGSISTLTIQRTEQRDSAMYRCASSPGQGFYEQYFGPGTRLTVT.

The chain joins TRBV6-5 to TRBJ1-3, with D unresolved. CDR1 and CDR2 from the germline V gene are MNHEY and SVGAGI. V was pared by 7 bases and J by 2 bases, with 9 bases between. CDR3 length: 13 amino acids. CDR3 protein: CASNEVPGNTIYF. The CDR3 bases are TGTGCCAGCAATGAGGTCCCTGGAAACACCATATATTTT.

V gene TRBV5-6 combines with J gene TRBJ2-3; 7 bases align to TRBD1. The CDR3 consists of 15 residues. Losses at the gene ends were 3 bases for V and 2 bases for J; bases not matched to a gene: 6. In germline, CDR1 is SGHDT, CDR2 YYEEEE. The CDR3 reads CASSWDSSDTDTQYF. The CDR3 region has the DNA TGTGCCAGCAGCTGGGACAGTTCCGACACAGATACGCAGTATTTT.

This clone was counted between two and nine times. The chain is built from TRBV9 and TRBJ2-2; TRBD1 matches 7 bases. In germline, CDR1 is SGDLS, CDR2 YYNGEE. The CDR3 consists of 15 residues. Trimming took 0 bases from V and 7 from J; bases not matched to a gene: 6. CDR3 residues: CASSVAPRGNGELFF. CDR3 nucleotide sequence: TGTGCCAGCAGCGTAGCTCCCAGGGGGAACGGGGAGCTGTTTTTT.